This TCR beta chain was captured by sequencing in a study of blood T cells in healthy people across ages. About the study: Per every two T cells, about one barcoded beta molecule was captured by template switching.

Study findings and constraints: Compared with aged donors, long-lived donors showed fewer expanded clones, suggesting selection.

This clonotype was counted only a few times. As yet, its antigen is unknown. Trimming stripped 8 bases from V and 3 bases from J, with 10 bases between. The CDR3 sequence is 12 residues long. Germline V gene lookup returns CDR1 MNHNS and CDR2 SASEGT. With a J-beta primer mix and a sample-barcoded 5' primer, a second PCR ran roughly 6 to 11 cycles. A minimum of 3 million CDR3-containing paired-end reads was obtained for each sample. TCRdb fed the 5' RACE reads into MiXCR, producing one record per CDR3 protein. This sample has roughly 720,000 distinct CDR3 sequences, with 53% found just once. Sequenced input: blood. The rearrangement uses TRBV6-1 and TRBJ2-5, with D perhaps TRBD1 (5 bases). This sequence originates from a man aged 80 or over in good health. CDR3 amino acids: CASHNRKETQYF. As DNA, the CDR3 is TGTGCCAGCCACAACAGGAAAGAGACCCAGTACTTC.